These 30 T cell receptor beta chains share one sample of origin, sequenced in a study of T-cell reconstitution after alpha-beta-depleted transplantation in children. Unique molecular identifiers were incorporated into the prepared TCRbeta library. TCRdb processed the PCR reads anew with MiXCR; each CDR3 protein has one entry. The table has 300,000 to 400,000 distinct CDR3 sequences, 15% to 20% seen once. The sample in question was PBMCs, mostly from graft donor cells, obtained 360 days after TCRalphabeta/CD19-depleted stem cell transplant. Every receptor here comes from a male patient aged 2 to 10 who had a stem cell transplant for acute lymphoblastic leukemia, so the T cells may come from the graft donor.

This chain links TRBV6-1 with TRBJ2-3; TRBD1 matches at 7 bases. The germline V gene encodes CDR1 MNHNS and CDR2 SASEGT. J lost 2 bases, V lost 6 bases, and 5 bases had no gene match. The CDR3 covers 14 residues. The CDR3 is CASSRDRHTDTQYF. The DNA for the CDR3 is TGTGCCAGCAGCAGGGACAGACACACAGATACGCAGTATTTT.

This clonotype was counted a few times. The V and J genes are TRBV4-1 and TRBJ1-5, with 11 positions matching TRBD1. CDR3 length: 16 residues. From germline, CDR1 is MGHRA and CDR2 YSYEKL. V shed 1 base, J shed 9 bases, and the junction held 8 bases outside the gene matches. As DNA, the CDR3 is TGCGCCAGCAGCCAAGGCCGGGGACAGGGGGGAGGGCCCCAGCATTTT. Amino acid sequence: CASSQGRGQGGGPQHF.

This clonotype was seen repeatedly, ten times or more. This chain links TRBV28 with TRBJ1-4; D is uncertain. Germline lookup yields CDR1 MDHEN and CDR2 SYDVKM. V shed 4 bases and J shed 6 bases, with 15 bases lying between them. The CDR3 sequence is 15 residues long. DNA for the CDR3: TGTGCCAGCAGTTCACCATCCGCGGGGTATGAAAAACTGTTTTTT. This sequence encodes CASSSPSAGYEKLFF.

This clonotype has just a few counts. The chain carries TRBV20-1 and TRBJ2-7, with a tentative D call TRBD1 (6 bases). V lost 0 bases, J lost 0 bases, and 12 bases lay in between. CDR3 length equals 15 residues. Germline-derived CDR1 and CDR2 are DFQATT and SNEGSKA (reference sequence). The CDR3 nucleotides are TGCAGTGCTAGAGATATGGCAGGGGCCTCCTACGAGCAGTACTTC. It specifies CSARDMAGASYEQYF.

V and J are TRBV28 and TRBJ2-1; 7 bases are a match to TRBD2. This CDR3 region has 14 residues. V was clipped by 6 bases and J by 4 bases; unmatched bases: 6. Germline V gives CDR1 MDHEN, CDR2 SYDVKM. In nucleotides, the CDR3 is TGTGCCAGCAGCCCCGGACTAGATTACAATGAGCAGTTCTTC. Protein: CASSPGLDYNEQFF.

The rearrangement uses TRBV2 and TRBJ2-7, with D possibly TRBD2 on 6 matching bases. The germline gives CDR1 SNHLY, CDR2 FYNNEI. V was clipped by 3 bases and J by 2 bases, with 11 bases between them. CDR3 length: 14 residues. The DNA of the CDR3 is TGTGCCAGCAGTGATTGGGACTCACCCTACGAGCAGTACTTC. Translated: CASSDWDSPYEQYF.

This chain uses TRBV7-9 with TRBJ2-7; maybe TRBD2 (5 bases). The germline V gene encodes CDR1 SEHNR and CDR2 FQNEAQ (reference sequence). Trimming removed 5 bases from V and 7 bases from J, with 24 bases in between. This CDR3 has 16 residues. The CDR3: CASSPEGGSRVEEQYF. CDR3 nucleotide sequence: TGTGCCAGCAGCCCCGAGGGTGGTTCACGGGTCGAAGAGCAGTACTTC.

This sequence joins TRBV29-1 and TRBJ2-1; TRBD2 agrees at 8 bases. V trimming: 2 bases; J trimming: 0 bases; junction bases outside the gene matches: 6. Germline CDR1 SQVTM, CDR2 ANQGSEA. CDR3 size: 16 residues. The DNA for the CDR3 is TGCAGCGTTGAAAGGCTAGCGGGTAACTCCTACAATGAGCAGTTCTTC. Translation: CSVERLAGNSYNEQFF.

The chain links TRBV28 to TRBJ2-7; 8 bases map to TRBD2. The V gene's germline CDR1 is MDHEN and CDR2 SYDVKM. V was pared by 1 base and J by 2 bases, with 22 bases of the junction left unmatched. The CDR3 sequence is 21 residues long. CDR3 amino acids: CASSLLSGWGTTSGPTYEQYF. In DNA form, the CDR3 reads TGTGCCAGCAGTTTATTATCGGGATGGGGCACCACTAGCGGCCCAACCTACGAGCAGTACTTC.

The rearrangement uses TRBV20-1 and TRBJ2-1, with no clear D. Germline V gene sequence: CDR1 DFQATT, CDR2 SNEGSKA (reference sequence). V shed 3 bases and J shed 9 bases, with 9 bases lying between them. The CDR3 is 11 residues long. The CDR3 region is CSASLGGEQFF. In nucleotides, the CDR3 is TGCAGTGCTAGTCTGGGCGGTGAGCAGTTCTTC.

Only a few counts were recorded for this clonotype. This chain joins TRBV10-3 and TRBJ1-1, with D perhaps TRBD1 (5 bases). The CDR3 length is 13 residues. Germline V lookup: CDR1 ENHRY, CDR2 SYGVKD. V was trimmed by 10 bases and J by 1 base, leaving 13 bases between them. CDR3: CATQGVPNTEAFF. In DNA, the CDR3 is TGTGCCACCCAAGGGGTACCGAACACTGAAGCTTTCTTT.

There are a few counts of this clonotype. The genes are TRBV6-2 or TRBV6-3 and TRBJ2-5; 12 bases are a match to TRBD2. The ends lost 4 bases at V and 4 bases at J; junction bases unmatched: 4. This CDR3 comprises 15 residues. Germline V gives CDR1 MNHEY, CDR2 SVGEGT. As DNA, the CDR3 is TGTGCCAGCAGTTTACTAGCGGGAGGTATAGAGACCCAGTACTTC. It translates to CASSLLAGGIETQYF.

In its sample, this clonotype was seen many times. CDR3 in amino acids: CAIRELAGANTGELFF. CDR3 coding DNA: TGTGCCATCAGAGAACTAGCGGGGGCGAACACCGGGGAGCTGTTTTTT. This rearrangement joins TRBV10-3 to TRBJ2-2; 11 nucleotides align to TRBD2. Germline CDR1 and CDR2: ENHRY and SYGVKD. CDR3 length: 16 amino acids. The ends lost 6 bases at V and 0 bases at J; junction bases unmatched: 3.

The chain links TRBV15 to TRBJ1-1; 9 bases are shared with TRBD1. The CDR3 is made up of 14 amino acids. Unmatched junction bases numbered 5, after V lost 4 bases and J lost 5 bases. Germline V gene data show CDR1 as LNHNV and CDR2 as YYDKDF (reference sequence). The chain's CDR3 is CATSTYRGPTEAFF. DNA of the CDR3: TGTGCCACCAGCACTTACAGGGGGCCTACTGAAGCTTTCTTT.

The chain recombines TRBV4-3 with TRBJ2-2; D assignment may be TRBD1 or TRBD2 (5 bases each). Per germline, CDR1 LGHNA and CDR2 YSLEER. V lost 1 base and J 1 base, leaving 10 bases between the germline ends. This CDR3 is built from 16 residues. CDR3 coding DNA: TGCGCCAGCAGCCAAGTTGGGACGAGGAACACCGGGGAGCTGTTTTTT. Translated: CASSQVGTRNTGELFF.

This clonotype has at least ten counts. The rearrangement joins TRBV4-3 to TRBJ2-7; weak D call: TRBD1 (6 bases). The CDR3 sequence is 16 residues long. V was clipped by 0 bases and J by 3 bases, with 15 bases between them. Per germline, CDR1 LGHNA and CDR2 YSLEER. Here the CDR3 DNA reads TGCGCCAGCAGCCAAGAGTGGGTAACAGGGTACTACGAGCAGTACTTC. This gives the protein CASSQEWVTGYYEQYF.

This clonotype occurred a few times. J is TRBJ2-7 and V is TRBV20-1, with 7 bases identical to TRBD1. V trimming: 6 bases; J trimming: 3 bases; junction bases outside the gene matches: 8. The length of the CDR3 is 13 residues. Germline CDR1 and CDR2: DFQATT and SNEGSKA (reference sequence). The CDR3 sequence is CSAPLAGGYEQYF. DNA of the CDR3: TGCAGTGCCCCGTTAGCAGGGGGCTACGAGCAGTACTTC.

The chain carries TRBV11-2 and TRBJ2-3; 8 nucleotides line up with TRBD1. CDR1 SGHAT and CDR2 FQNNGV come from the germline V gene. The V segment lost 4 bases and the J segment 1 base; nucleotides outside the gene matches: 7. There are 16 residues in the CDR3. CDR3 region: CASSSQDRVGTDTQYF. As DNA, the CDR3 is TGTGCCAGCAGCTCGCAGGACAGGGTCGGCACAGATACGCAGTATTTT.

In its sample, this clonotype was seen a few times. The rearrangement uses TRBV12-3 or TRBV12-4 and TRBJ2-2, with D possibly matching TRBD1 (7 bases). The CDR3 has 15 residues. V lost 3 bases to trimming and J lost 5 bases, with 13 bases between them. The CDR3 is CASSLEGAQTGELFF. The CDR3 DNA follows: TGTGCCAGCAGTTTGGAGGGGGCTCAAACCGGGGAGCTGTTTTTT.

V usage is TRBV12-3 or TRBV12-4 and J usage is TRBJ2-5; TRBD1 aligns across 8 bases. The length of the CDR3 is 15 residues. After removal of 5 bases from V and 5 bases from J, the junction contained 10 bases not matched to a gene. CDR3 in amino acids: CASSPQGGAPETQYF. DNA for the CDR3: TGTGCCAGCAGTCCACAGGGGGGCGCACCGGAGACCCAGTACTTC.

In its sample, this clonotype was seen many times. The V call is TRBV28, the J call TRBJ1-5; D remains unclear. V shed 2 bases and J shed 6 bases, with 5 bases lying between them. Germline V CDR1 and CDR2: MDHEN, SYDVKM. This CDR3 is built from 12 residues. The CDR3: CASSLPLQPQHF. The DNA for the CDR3 is TGTGCCAGCAGTTTACCGCTTCAGCCCCAGCATTTT.

CDR3 region: CASTRSLSYGYTF. CDR3 sequence (DNA): TGTGCCAGCACCCGGTCCCTTAGCTATGGCTACACCTTC. The chain recombines TRBV6-1 with TRBJ1-2; D uncertain. With 7 bases removed from V and 4 bases from J, the gap between germline ends came to 13 bases. The germline CDR1 and CDR2 sequences are MNHNS and SASEGT. The CDR3 has 13 residues.

This clonotype was counted only a few times. The chain uses TRBV7-2 and TRBJ2-1; the match to TRBD2 covers 12 bases. After removal of 2 bases from V and 12 bases from J, the junction contained 8 bases not matched to a gene. CDR1 and CDR2 (germline): SGHTA, FQGNSA. The CDR3 totals 15 residues. CDR3 region: CASSLWLAGGDAQFF. In DNA form, the CDR3 reads TGTGCCAGCAGCTTATGGCTAGCGGGAGGGGATGCGCAGTTCTTC.

The chain employs TRBV10-2 and TRBJ2-1, with unresolved D. Germline CDR1 WSHSY, CDR2 SAAADI. The CDR3 totals 15 residues. Trimming cost V 5 bases and J 0 bases, with 11 bases left between them. CDR3 protein: CASSFTLSSYNEQFF. The CDR3 coding sequence is TGCGCCAGCAGTTTTACTTTATCCTCCTACAATGAGCAGTTCTTC.

This clonotype showed up many times. The chain employs TRBV28 and TRBJ2-5; D may be TRBD2 (6 bases). The CDR3 is 14 amino acids. Per the germline V gene, CDR1 is MDHEN and CDR2 is SYDVKM. V lost 7 bases to trimming and J lost 4 bases, with 16 bases between them. The CDR3 spells CASTSGLSRETQYF. The CDR3 DNA reads TGTGCCAGCACCTCGGGACTGTCGCGAGAGACCCAGTACTTC.

Ten or more counts support this clonotype. The CDR3 is CASSLGLAENIQYF. DNA of the CDR3: TGTGCCAGCAGTTTAGGACTAGCGGAAAACATTCAGTACTTC. The gene calls are TRBV12-3 or TRBV12-4 and TRBJ2-4, with TRBD2 matching 9 bases. The CDR3 covers 14 residues. Trimming at V came to 1 base and at J to 5 bases, leaving 0 bases not matched to a gene.

The chain employs TRBV29-1 and TRBJ2-5; 8 nucleotides agree with TRBD2. The V gene end was trimmed by 1 base and the J gene end by 5 bases; junction bases not matched to a gene: 3. This CDR3 is built from 13 residues. Germline V gives CDR1 SQVTM, CDR2 ANQGSEA. Here the CDR3 reads CSVEGGRQETQYF. The CDR3 DNA sequence: TGCAGCGTTGAAGGCGGGAGGCAGGAGACCCAGTACTTC.

The chain uses TRBV7-9 and TRBJ2-3, with 7 nucleotides matching TRBD1. The V gene's germline CDR1 is SEHNR and CDR2 FQNEAQ (reference sequence). Germline trimming cut 4 bases from V and 0 bases from J; bases unmatched to any gene: 7. The CDR3 has 16 residues. The CDR3 DNA sequence: TGTGCCAGCAGCTACCCCTCGGGACAGAGCACAGATACGCAGTATTTT. Its protein product is CASSYPSGQSTDTQYF.

The rearrangement links TRBV12-3 or TRBV12-4 to TRBJ2-1, with TRBD2 matching 9 bases. Trimming removed 1 base from V and 2 bases from J; junction bases left unmatched: 15. The CDR3 consists of 20 residues. CDR3 residues: CASSLEGLMGRLAAYNEQFF. The DNA for the CDR3 is TGTGCCAGCAGTTTAGAAGGGTTAATGGGACGACTAGCGGCCTACAATGAGCAGTTCTTC.

This chain joins TRBV30 and TRBJ2-3; the D gene is possibly TRBD2 (5 bases). Germline CDR1 is GTSNPN and CDR2 is SVGIG (reference sequence). Deletions cut 4 bases from V and 6 bases from J, with 14 bases between. This CDR3 has 13 amino acids. The CDR3 region has the DNA TGTGCCTGGACCGCGTGGGAGACGGATACGCAGTATTTT. The encoded protein is CAWTAWETDTQYF.